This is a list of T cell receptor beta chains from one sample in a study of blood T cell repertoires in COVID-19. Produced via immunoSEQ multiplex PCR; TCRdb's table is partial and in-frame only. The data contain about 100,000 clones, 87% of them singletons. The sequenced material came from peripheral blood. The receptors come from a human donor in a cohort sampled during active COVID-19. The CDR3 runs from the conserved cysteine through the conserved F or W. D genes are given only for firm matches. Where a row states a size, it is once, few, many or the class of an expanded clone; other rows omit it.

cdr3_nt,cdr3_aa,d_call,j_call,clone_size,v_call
TGTGCCAGCAGTCCCGGGGGGCCCTACGAGCAGTACTTC,CASSPGGPYEQYF,NA,TRBJ2-7,NA,TRBV28
TGTGCCAGCTCCCAGGACAGGAACACTGAAGCTTTCTTT,CASSQDRNTEAFF,NA,TRBJ1-1,few,TRBV18
TGCGCCAGCAGCCGATTAACTAGCGGGGTCTCCTACGAGCAGTACTTC,CASSRLTSGVSYEQYF,TRBD2,TRBJ2-7,NA,TRBV5-1
TGTGCCAGCAGTTCCGGGGATTGGGTTTTCTACGAGCAGTACTTC,CASSSGDWVFYEQYF,NA,TRBJ2-7,NA,TRBV6-5
TGTGCCAGTAGTACTCAACAGGGGGCATCTAATTCACCCCTCCACTTT,CASSTQQGASNSPLHF,TRBD1,TRBJ1-6,NA,TRBV19
TGCGCCAGCGGGGCCCTACAGTCCAACTACGAGCAGTACTTC,CASGALQSNYEQYF,NA,TRBJ2-7,NA,TRBV5-1
TGTGCCAGCAGCCGTACGAGTGGTTTGGTGGTTGACGAGCAGTACTTC,CASSRTSGLVVDEQYF,NA,TRBJ2-7,NA,TRBV5-4
TGTGCCAGCAGCTTGACAGGGGTAGGGGACGGCTACACCTTC,CASSLTGVGDGYTF,TRBD1,TRBJ1-2,NA,TRBV5-8
TGTGCCAGCAGCCAAGATCTACGGCTAGCGGGTCTCACAGATACGCAGTATTTT,CASSQDLRLAGLTDTQYF,TRBD2,TRBJ2-3,NA,TRBV3-1/TRBV3-2
TGCGCCAGCAGCCAATCCCCTGACAGTGGCCGAGGGACCCAGTACTTC,CASSQSPDSGRGTQYF,NA,TRBJ2-5,NA,TRBV4-1
TGTGCCAGCATGGTTGTAATAGGACAGTTTAATCAGCCCCAGCATTTT,CASMVVIGQFNQPQHF,NA,TRBJ1-5,NA,TRBV28
TGTGCCAGCAGCTGGGGGACAGCGTCTGGAAACACCATATATTTT,CASSWGTASGNTIYF,TRBD1,TRBJ1-3,NA,TRBV7-2
TGTGCCAGCATAATCCCGGGGACAGCATACTACGAGCAGTACTTC,CASIIPGTAYYEQYF,TRBD1,TRBJ2-7,NA,TRBV6-5
TGTGCCAGCACGGCGGGCGGGAGGGCCGGAGATACGCAGTATTTT,CASTAGGRAGDTQYF,TRBD2,TRBJ2-3,NA,TRBV6-5
TGTGCCAGCAGCTTAACGTTTGGACATATGGGGGGTAATGAGCAGTTCTTC,CASSLTFGHMGGNEQFF,NA,TRBJ2-1,NA,TRBV7-3